These 7 T cell receptor beta chains were all obtained from the same sample, sequenced in a study of HIV-infected patients and healthy controls. Follow-up blood was drawn about 14 weeks, roughly three months, after antiretroviral therapy began. No cell fractionation was done, so the repertoire covers all unsorted peripheral blood T cells. Alpha and beta constant-region primers primed reverse transcription of 400 to 500 ng RNA. Separate chain-specific third strand synthesis with multiplexing indices produced the alpha and beta libraries. TCRdb analysed the 5' RACE reads with MiXCR anew, one entry per CDR3 protein. The sample comprises fewer than 8,000 distinct CDR3 sequences, more than 7.5% of which are singletons, and around 21% rests with the top ten. Sample: blood, taken during antiretroviral therapy. The receptors stem from an adult with HIV infection.

This clonotype has only a few counts. This chain connects TRBV18 to TRBJ2-7; no firm D call. This CDR3 is 15 amino acids long. Germline CDR1 and CDR2: KGHSH and LQKENI. The V gene lost 2 bases and the J gene lost 5 bases, with 16 bases spanning the gap. CDR3 sequence reads: CASSPAMVGTHEQYF. In nucleotides, the CDR3 is TGTGCCAGCTCACCAGCCATGGTGGGTACCCACGAGCAGTACTTC.

This clonotype showed up many times. The chain recombines TRBV6-1 with TRBJ2-7; TRBD1 might be the D (5 bases). Germline V gene data show CDR1 as MNHNS and CDR2 as SASEGT. The CDR3 consists of 13 residues. The V end lost 2 bases, the J end lost 6 bases, and 11 bases lay between the germline ends. The DNA of the CDR3 is TGTGCCAGCAGTGAAATCGGCAGGGCCGAGCAGTACTTC. As protein: CASSEIGRAEQYF.

In this sample, this clonotype turned up many times. The chain uses TRBV7-9 and TRBJ2-2; D is uncertain. The CDR3 sequence is 12 residues long. Deletions cut 4 bases from V and 5 bases from J, with 5 bases between. The germline gives CDR1 SEHNR, CDR2 FQNEAQ (reference sequence). The CDR3 region has the DNA TGTGCCAGCAGCTACCAGACCGGGGAGCTGTTTTTT. This gives the protein CASSYQTGELFF.

This chain links TRBV27 with TRBJ1-5, with 8 bases aligning to TRBD1. Per the germline V gene, CDR1 is MNHEY and CDR2 is SMNVEV (reference sequence). There are 16 residues in the CDR3. V lost 5 bases to trimming and J lost 0 bases; unmatched junction nucleotides: 6. The CDR3 DNA follows: TGTGCCAGCAGTCCAGGGGGCGTTGGTAGCAATCAGCCCCAGCATTTT. It codes for CASSPGGVGSNQPQHF.

The chain has TRBV7-2 and TRBJ2-1; D might be TRBD2 (5 bases). CDR1 is SGHTA, CDR2 FQGNSA, per germline. CDR3 length: 13 residues. Trimming removed 1 base from V and 9 bases from J, with 10 bases in between. The CDR3 loop is CASSLVWAGEQFF. The CDR3 DNA is TGTGCCAGCAGCTTAGTCTGGGCGGGTGAGCAGTTCTTC.

This clonotype is medium-sized in the sample. The J gene is TRBJ2-3, the V gene TRBV6-5; D uncertain. Looked up from germline, CDR1 is MNHEY and CDR2 is SVGAGI. Trimming pared 5 bases from V and 2 bases from J, leaving 2 bases between. This CDR3 region has 11 residues. The CDR3 DNA follows: TGTGCCAGCAGTAACACAGATACGCAGTATTTT. Encoded protein: CASSNTDTQYF.

The chain combines TRBV6-5 with TRBJ1-2; D uncertain. Germline CDR1 MNHEY, CDR2 SVGAGI. This CDR3 comprises 15 residues. V was trimmed by 2 bases and J by 2 bases, leaving 12 bases between them. The CDR3 loop reads CASSYLRGPNYGYTF. The CDR3 nucleotides read TGTGCCAGCAGTTACCTACGAGGCCCGAACTATGGCTACACCTTC.